The rows below give T cell receptor beta chains drawn from one sample of a study of control samples from healthy donors and cancer patients. Assay: immunoSEQ multiplex PCR; the TCRdb copy retains only in-frame clones and omits some. The sample holds under 300,000 clones, roughly 80% seen once. Sequenced material: PBMCs. The receptor source for this set is a woman aged 60 to 75 with lung cancer. Each CDR3 is given with its conserved first and last residue. Fields, in order: D gene, J gene, V gene, clone size, CDR3 protein, CDR3 DNA. D genes are given only for firm matches. The listing skips clone size in some rows; elsewhere it reads once, few, many or a size class.

-,TRBJ2-4,TRBV27,-,CASSLLGDPEDIQYF,TGTGCCAGCAGTCTTCTCGGGGACCCGGAGGACATTCAGTACTTC
-,TRBJ1-5,TRBV7-9,few,CASSLAGGPQPQHF,TGTGCCAGCAGCTTAGCAGGGGGGCCTCAGCCCCAGCATTTT
-,TRBJ1-1,TRBV5-5,-,CASSSGTGRLNTEAFF,TGTGCCAGCAGCTCCGGGACGGGGAGGTTGAACACTGAAGCTTTCTTT
-,TRBJ1-2,TRBV28,-,CASSPGRQEPRGYTF,TGTGCCAGCAGTCCCGGGAGACAGGAGCCCCGTGGCTACACCTTC
-,TRBJ2-1,TRBV7-3,-,CASSSLKRLAPNNEQFF,TGTGCCAGCAGCTCCCTCAAGCGGTTAGCGCCGAACAATGAGCAGTTCTTC
TRBD2,TRBJ2-7,TRBV6-5,few,CASTQREDIQQYF,TGTGCCTCAACCCAGCGGGAGGATATCCAGCAGTACTTC
TRBD2,TRBJ2-3,TRBV5-4,few,CASSLALTSGPTDTQYF,TGTGCCAGCAGCTTGGCCCTGACTAGCGGGCCCACAGATACGCAGTATTTT
TRBD1,TRBJ2-7,TRBV7-3,-,CASSTDREDEQYF,TGTGCCAGCAGCACGGACAGGGAAGACGAGCAGTACTTC
-,TRBJ1-5,TRBV6-5,-,CASVPTVSNQPQHF,TGTGCCAGCGTTCCGACGGTTAGCAATCAGCCCCAGCATTTT
-,TRBJ2-3,TRBV5-5,-,CASSSSPSSTDTQYF,TGTGCCAGCAGCTCATCTCCATCTAGCACAGATACGCAGTATTTT
-,TRBJ1-1,TRBV4-2,-,CASSQDLIGGLANTEAFF,TGTGCCAGCAGCCAAGATTTAATTGGGGGATTGGCGAACACTGAAGCTTTCTTT
TRBD1,TRBJ1-2,TRBV4-1,few,CASSPGQANYGYTF,TGCGCCAGCAGCCCCGGACAGGCAAACTATGGCTACACCTTC
TRBD2,TRBJ2-1,TRBV5-5,-,CASSPSSGTSNVVEQFF,TGTGCCAGCAGCCCGAGCTCCGGGACTAGCAACGTGGTTGAGCAGTTCTTC
TRBD1,TRBJ2-6,TRBV5-8,-,CASSLGQGSAGANVLTF,TGTGCCAGCAGCCTCGGACAGGGTAGCGCTGGGGCCAACGTCCTGACTTTC
TRBD1,TRBJ1-2,TRBV7-2,-,CASSLDSGGYYGYTF,TGTGCCAGCAGCTTAGATTCAGGGGGGTACTATGGCTACACCTTC
TRBD2,TRBJ2-2,TRBV6-5,-,CASQRGAVNTGELFF,TGTGCCAGCCAGCGGGGGGCCGTAAACACCGGGGAGCTGTTTTTT
-,TRBJ2-3,TRBV24-1,few,CATSDFGQTSTDTQYF,TGTGCCACCAGTGATTTTGGTCAGACTAGCACAGATACGCAGTATTTT
TRBD2,TRBJ2-7,TRBV19,-,CATSRLAGSLSYEQYF,TGTGCCACGTCGCGACTAGCGGGATCCCTCAGCTACGAGCAGTACTTC
TRBD2,TRBJ2-1,TRBV5-1,-,CASSPLAGGHSEGGEQFF,TGCGCCAGCAGCCCCCTAGCGGGGGGGCATAGCGAGGGTGGTGAGCAGTTCTTC
TRBD2,TRBJ2-3,TRBV9,-,CASSGSGSRTDTQYF,TGTGCCAGCAGCGGTAGCGGGTCACGCACAGATACGCAGTATTTT
TRBD1,TRBJ2-5,TRBV24-1,few,CATSDSGTVQETQYF,TGTGCCACCAGTGATTCGGGGACAGTCCAAGAGACCCAGTACTTC
TRBD1,TRBJ2-6,TRBV3-1/TRBV3-2,-,CASTPTGWGSGANVLTF,TGTGCCAGCACCCCGACAGGGTGGGGGTCTGGGGCCAACGTCCTGACTTTC
TRBD2,TRBJ2-7,TRBV5-4,once,CASSLDGGKYEQYF,TGTGCCAGCAGCTTGGACGGGGGGAAGTACGAGCAGTACTTC
-,TRBJ1-3,TRBV28,-,CASSSPGAGNTIYF,TGTGCCAGCAGTTCCCCCGGGGCTGGAAACACCATATATTTT
-,TRBJ1-1,TRBV7-8,once,CASSLGRQGLEAEAFF,TGTGCCAGCAGCTTAGGTAGGCAGGGGCTAGAGGCTGAAGCTTTCTTT
TRBD1,TRBJ1-5,TRBV6-2/TRBV6-3,-,CASSLGQPNQPQHF,TGTGCCAGCAGTTTGGGACAGCCAAATCAGCCCCAGCATTTT
-,TRBJ2-7,TRBV27,-,CASGGWDRDEQYF,TGTGCCAGCGGTGGGTGGGATCGGGACGAGCAGTACTTC
TRBD1,TRBJ2-1,TRBV10-3,-,CAISESMTGAYEQFF,TGTGCCATCAGTGAGTCGATGACAGGGGCTTATGAGCAGTTCTTC
-,TRBJ2-7,TRBV7-9,-,CASSSPTVYEQYF,TGTGCCAGCAGCTCCCCGACCGTCTACGAGCAGTACTTC
-,TRBJ1-2,TRBV6-6,once,CASSGGQRNGYTF,TGTGCCAGCAGTGGCGGACAGAGGAATGGCTACACCTTC
-,TRBJ1-4,TRBV4-1,-,CASSQDNRANEKLFF,TGCGCCAGCAGCCAAGATAACAGGGCTAATGAAAAACTGTTTTTT
TRBD1,TRBJ1-2,TRBV27,-,CASSSTPTGSYGYTF,TGTGCCAGCAGTTCCACCCCGACAGGGAGCTATGGCTACACCTTC
-,TRBJ2-3,TRBV27,-,CASRRGLPRATDTQYF,TGTGCCAGCAGGCGGGGACTTCCAAGGGCCACAGATACGCAGTATTTT
-,TRBJ1-2,TRBV12-3/TRBV12-4,-,CASASGSNYGYTF,TGTGCCAGTGCCTCGGGGAGTAACTATGGCTACACCTTC